The entry below gives a single TCR beta chain sequence along with its context. Per germline, CDR1 LGHNA and CDR2 YNFKEQ. V lost 0 bases and J 2 bases, leaving 11 bases between the germline ends. The CDR3 covers 15 residues. Method: immunoSEQ multiplex PCR; TCRdb's copy keeps in-frame clones and lacks some. The sample contains 270,000 or so clones, approximately 79% of which appear only once. This entry belongs to a study of cytotoxic CD8 clonotypes in ibrutinib-treated CLL. Sequencing used PBMCs, obtained at disease progression, from a patient treated with ibrutinib. This TCR derives from a human donor with chronic lymphocytic leukemia. This rearrangement joins TRBV4-2 to TRBJ2-7, with D unresolved. The CDR3 DNA sequence: TGTGCCAGCAGCCAAGATGAGGTAAGGGCCTACGAGCAGTACTTC. Its protein product is CASSQDEVRAYEQYF.